A single sample gave rise to the 7 T cell receptor beta chains below, sequenced in a study of cytomegalovirus exposure and HLA in healthy donors. The PCR made use of 60 Vbeta and 13 Jbeta primers. Method: immunoSEQ multiplex PCR; TCRdb's copy keeps in-frame clones and lacks some. The repertoire holds some 85,000 clones, about four fifths seen once, with about 2.1% in the top ten. Specimen: PBMCs. Receptor source: a young man in good health and CMV-seronegative.

The chain links TRBV7-2 to TRBJ1-2; D possibly corresponds to TRBD1 (5 bases). Germline V gene data show CDR1 as SGHTA and CDR2 as FQGNSA. V lost 5 bases, J lost 2 bases, and 12 bases lay in between. CDR3 length equals 14 residues. The CDR3 here is CASSQGRGNYGYTF. The CDR3 coding sequence is TGTGCCAGCAGCCAAGGCCGGGGGAACTATGGCTACACCTTC.

The chain employs TRBV19 and TRBJ2-5; 7 bases fit TRBD1. The CDR3 consists of 13 residues. Trimming took 5 bases from V and 5 from J; bases not matched to a gene: 5. The V gene's germline CDR1 is LNHDA and CDR2 SQIVND (reference sequence). The CDR3 region is CASSGTVRETQYF. CDR3 DNA: TGTGCCAGTAGTGGGACAGTCCGGGAGACCCAGTACTTC.

This clone was seen more than once but under ten times. The rearrangement uses TRBV6-1 and TRBJ2-7; TRBD2 aligns across 7 bases. This CDR3 is built from 15 residues. With 6 bases clipped from V and 5 bases from J, the junction kept 13 bases outside the gene matches. The germline CDR1 and CDR2 sequences are MNHNS and SASEGT. The CDR3 DNA is TGTGCCAGCAGCACTACCGGGGGGTCGCCCCACGAGCAGTACTTC. It translates to CASSTTGGSPHEQYF.

This chain links TRBV6-5 with TRBJ1-5, with no clear D. V lost 2 bases and J 6 bases, leaving 14 bases between the germline ends. The CDR3 contains 15 residues. Looked up from germline, CDR1 is MNHEY and CDR2 is SVGAGI. CDR3 DNA: TGTGCCAGCAGTTACGGCCGGGATTGGGGTCAGCCCCAGCATTTT. Translating it yields CASSYGRDWGQPQHF.

In this sample, this clone turned up a few times. The chain combines TRBV6-1 with TRBJ2-6; 10 bases are shared with TRBD2. The trim removed 4 bases at V and 2 bases at J, leaving 5 bases unmatched. The CDR3 is made up of 17 amino acids. The germline gives CDR1 MNHNS, CDR2 SASEGT. The CDR3 protein is CASSAASGSTGANVLTF. The CDR3, as DNA: TGTGCCAGCAGTGCGGCTAGCGGGAGTACTGGGGCCAACGTCCTGACTTTC.

The V call is TRBV7-8, the J call TRBJ1-3; D call uncertain. The CDR3 extends over 13 amino acids. Deletions cut 5 bases from V and 8 bases from J, with 13 bases between. Per germline, CDR1 SGHVS and CDR2 FQNEAQ. The CDR3 here is CASSPTRSHTIYF. Here the CDR3 DNA reads TGTGCCAGCAGCCCCACTCGATCGCACACCATATATTTT.

The V call is TRBV13, the J call TRBJ2-1; D gene unclear. The CDR3 totals 12 residues. The germline gives CDR1 PRHDT, CDR2 FYEKMQ (reference sequence). V lost 3 bases and J lost 8, with 8 bases in between. The CDR3 nucleotides read TGTGCCAGCAGCTTTCGACGGGATGAGCAGTTCTTC. Translated: CASSFRRDEQFF.